This TCR beta chain emerged from a study of T cells in tuberculosis. About the study: A South African cohort included IGRA-negative adolescents, latently infected IGRA-positive adolescents and adults with active tuberculosis.

Study-wide findings and caveats: Smaller distances to GMM-specific TCRs suggested their expansion in active tuberculosis.

Profiling relied on immunoSEQ multiplex PCR, and the TCRdb table lists in-frame clones only, not all of them. The profile covers about 43,000 clones, with around 94% appearing a single time and less than 2% taken by the ten largest. The V and J ends lost 2 bases and 3 bases, in that order; junction bases with no gene match: 6. CDR1 is LGHNA and CDR2 is YSLEER in the germline V gene. This CDR3 is built from 16 residues. As for this clone: Its antigen is undetermined.

This receptor was obtained from a donor aged 5 to 30 with latent tuberculosis or without tuberculosis infection. Some clones in this sample may be carry-over from other donors' samples. The rearrangement uses TRBV4-3 and TRBJ2-7; TRBD1 aligns across 11 bases. The sequencing sample was made of PBMCs. DNA for the CDR3: TGCGCCAGCAGCCAATTAGGACAGGGGGCTATCTACGAGCAGTACTTC. Translating gives CASSQLGQGAIYEQYF.